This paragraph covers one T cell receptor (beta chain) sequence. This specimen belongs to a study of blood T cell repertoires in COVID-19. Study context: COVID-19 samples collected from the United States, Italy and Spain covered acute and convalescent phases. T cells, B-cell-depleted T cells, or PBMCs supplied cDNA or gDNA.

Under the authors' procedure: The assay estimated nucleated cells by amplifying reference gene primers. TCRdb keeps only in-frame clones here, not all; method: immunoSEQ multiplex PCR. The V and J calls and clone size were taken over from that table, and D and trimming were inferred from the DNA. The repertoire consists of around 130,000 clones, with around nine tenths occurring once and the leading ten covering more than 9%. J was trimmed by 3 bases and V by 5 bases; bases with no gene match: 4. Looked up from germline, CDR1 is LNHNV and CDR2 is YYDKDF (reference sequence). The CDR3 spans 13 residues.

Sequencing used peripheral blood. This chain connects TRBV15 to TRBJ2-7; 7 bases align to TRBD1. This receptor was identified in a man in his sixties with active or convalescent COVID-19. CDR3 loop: CATSRRQGYEQYF. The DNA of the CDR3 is TGTGCCACCAGCCGCAGACAGGGCTACGAGCAGTACTTC.